This T cell receptor (beta chain) was observed in a study of T cell repertoires in cytomegalovirus infection. Whole-study context: Signatures in public TCR beta sequences pointed to both CMV infection and matching HLA type. Findings of the study overall: HLA-C-restricted CMV clonotypes gave the most frequent clonotype in two of eight donors. Based on cumulative public TCR beta family frequency, carriers of CMV plus the relevant HLA were identified.

This clonotype was counted between two and nine times. What it binds is unknown. Germline CDR1 is SGHTA and CDR2 is FQGTGA. The CDR3 is 15 amino acids. The V gene lost 3 bases and the J gene lost 10 bases, with 19 bases spanning the gap. TCRdb analysed the reads with MiXCR anew, one entry per CDR3 protein. The sample has about 320,000 distinct CDR3 sequences, 9.5% seen once. Sequencing input: PBMCs. The V call is TRBV7-3, the J call TRBJ2-1, with D tentatively TRBD1 (7 bases). The sequence was obtained from a human donor in good health (CMV status not recorded). Some clones in this sample may be carry-over from other donors' samples. CDR3 residues: CASSFYSGGYDEQFF. The CDR3, as DNA: TGTGCCAGCAGCTTTTACTCAGGGGGGTATGACGAGCAGTTCTTC.